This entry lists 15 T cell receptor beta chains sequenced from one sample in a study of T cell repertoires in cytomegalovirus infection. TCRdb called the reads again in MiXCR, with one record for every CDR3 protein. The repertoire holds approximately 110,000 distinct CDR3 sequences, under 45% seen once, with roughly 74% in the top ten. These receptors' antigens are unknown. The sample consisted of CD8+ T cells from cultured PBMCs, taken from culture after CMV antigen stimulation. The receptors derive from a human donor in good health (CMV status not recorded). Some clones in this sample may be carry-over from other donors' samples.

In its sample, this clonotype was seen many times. The CDR3 loop is CASSYSGTASGNTIYF. The CDR3 coding sequence is TGTGCCAGCAGTTACTCTGGGACAGCGAGCGGAAACACCATATATTTT. The gene calls are TRBV6-6 and TRBJ1-3, with 7 bases aligning to TRBD1. The germline gives CDR1 MNHNY, CDR2 SVGAGI (reference sequence). The CDR3 consists of 16 residues. Trimming took 0 bases from V and 4 from J; bases not matched to a gene: 6.

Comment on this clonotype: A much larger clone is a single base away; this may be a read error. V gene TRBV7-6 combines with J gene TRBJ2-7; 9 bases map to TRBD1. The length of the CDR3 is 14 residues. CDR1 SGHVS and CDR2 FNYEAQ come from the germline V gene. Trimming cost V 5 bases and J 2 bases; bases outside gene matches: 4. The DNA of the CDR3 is TGTGCCAGCAGCCCCGGGACAGGGACCTACGAGCAGTACTTC. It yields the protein CASSPGTGTYEQYF.

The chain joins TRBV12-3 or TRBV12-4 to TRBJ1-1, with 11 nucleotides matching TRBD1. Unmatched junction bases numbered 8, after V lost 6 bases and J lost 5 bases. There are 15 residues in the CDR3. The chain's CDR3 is CASRADRGRITEAFF. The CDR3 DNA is TGTGCCAGCAGAGCGGACAGGGGGCGAATTACTGAAGCTTTCTTT.

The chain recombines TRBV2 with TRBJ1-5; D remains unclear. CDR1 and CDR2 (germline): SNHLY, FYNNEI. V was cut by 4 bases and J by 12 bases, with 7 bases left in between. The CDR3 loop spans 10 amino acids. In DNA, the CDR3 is TGTGCCAGCAGTGGGCGGTTCCAGCATTTT. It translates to CASSGRFQHF.

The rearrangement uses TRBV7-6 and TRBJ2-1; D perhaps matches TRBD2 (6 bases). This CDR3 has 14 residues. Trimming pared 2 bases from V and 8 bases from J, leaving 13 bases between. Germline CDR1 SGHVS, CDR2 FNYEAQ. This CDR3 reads CASSLQGSGDEQFF. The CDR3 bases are TGTGCCAGCAGCTTACAGGGTAGCGGCGATGAGCAGTTCTTC.

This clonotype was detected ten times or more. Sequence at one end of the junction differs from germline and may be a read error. CDR3 bases: TGTGCCAGCAGTTTAGGGACAGCCTACGAGCAGTACTTC. As protein: CASSLGTAYEQYF. The chain carries TRBV7-6 and TRBJ2-7; TRBD1 aligns across 7 bases. Per germline, CDR1 SGHVS and CDR2 FNYEAQ. CDR3 length: 13 residues. The full variable domain, in which reference TRBV7-6 and TRBJ2-7 provide the parts outside the CDR3, is GAGVSQSPRYKVTKRGQDVALRCDPISGHVSLYWYRQALGQGPEFLTYFNYEAQQDKSGLPNDRFSAERPEGSISTLTIQRTEQRDSAMYRCASSLGTAYEQYFGPGTRLTVT.

The CDR3 protein is CASSWIQGNSPLHF. In DNA, the CDR3 is TGTGCCAGCAGTTGGATACAGGGGAATTCACCCCTCCACTTT. The chain links TRBV27 to TRBJ1-6; the match to TRBD1 covers 7 bases. Germline trimming cut 4 bases from V and 7 bases from J; bases unmatched to any gene: 4. This CDR3 has 14 residues. From germline, CDR1 is MNHEY and CDR2 SMNVEV (reference sequence).

The CDR3 sequence: CASSPRQGVHEQYF. The CDR3 nucleotides are TGTGCCAGCAGCCCCCGACAGGGAGTCCACGAGCAGTACTTC. V is TRBV5-4 and J is TRBJ2-7; 7 positions agree with TRBD1. Germline CDR1 SGHNT, CDR2 YYREEE (reference sequence). Germline trimming cut 4 bases from V and 5 bases from J; bases unmatched to any gene: 9. CDR3 length equals 14 residues.

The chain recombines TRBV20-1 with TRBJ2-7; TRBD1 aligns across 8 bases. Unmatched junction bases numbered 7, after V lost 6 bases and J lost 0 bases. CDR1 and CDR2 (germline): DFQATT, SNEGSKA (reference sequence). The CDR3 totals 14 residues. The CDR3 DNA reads TGCAGTGCGACCCGGGACAGGAGCTCCTACGAGCAGTACTTC. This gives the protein CSATRDRSSYEQYF.

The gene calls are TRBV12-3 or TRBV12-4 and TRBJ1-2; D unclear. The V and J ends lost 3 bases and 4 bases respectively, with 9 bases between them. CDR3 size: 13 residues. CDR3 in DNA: TGTGCCAGCAGTTTCCTGGTGGCCTATGGCTACACCTTC. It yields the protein CASSFLVAYGYTF.

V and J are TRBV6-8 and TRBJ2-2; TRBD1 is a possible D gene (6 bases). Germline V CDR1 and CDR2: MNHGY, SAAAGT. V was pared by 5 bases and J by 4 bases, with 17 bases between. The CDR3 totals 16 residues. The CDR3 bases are TGTGCCAGCAGTGGAAGTGGGACACGGGGCACCGGGGAGCTGTTTTTT. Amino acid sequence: CASSGSGTRGTGELFF.

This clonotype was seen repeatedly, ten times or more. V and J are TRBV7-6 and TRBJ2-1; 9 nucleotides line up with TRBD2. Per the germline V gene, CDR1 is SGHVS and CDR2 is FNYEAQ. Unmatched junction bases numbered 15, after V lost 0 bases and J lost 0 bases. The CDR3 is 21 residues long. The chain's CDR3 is CASSLAALLAGGWGSYNEQFF. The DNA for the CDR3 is TGTGCCAGCAGCTTAGCGGCCCTTTTGGCGGGGGGGTGGGGCTCCTACAATGAGCAGTTCTTC.

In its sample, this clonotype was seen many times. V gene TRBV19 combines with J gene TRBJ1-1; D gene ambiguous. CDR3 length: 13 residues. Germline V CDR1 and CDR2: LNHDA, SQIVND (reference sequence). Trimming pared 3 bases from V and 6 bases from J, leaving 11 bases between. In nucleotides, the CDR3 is TGTGCCAGTAGTATCCTCGGAGGGTCTGAAGCTTTCTTT. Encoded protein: CASSILGGSEAFF.

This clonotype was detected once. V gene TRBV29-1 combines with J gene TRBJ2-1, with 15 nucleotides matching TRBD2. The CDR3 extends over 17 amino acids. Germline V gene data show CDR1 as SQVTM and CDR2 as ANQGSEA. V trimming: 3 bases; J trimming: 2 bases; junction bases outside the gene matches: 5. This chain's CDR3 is CSVDGTSGGMAYNEQFF. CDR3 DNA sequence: TGCAGCGTTGATGGGACTAGCGGGGGGATGGCCTACAATGAGCAGTTCTTC.

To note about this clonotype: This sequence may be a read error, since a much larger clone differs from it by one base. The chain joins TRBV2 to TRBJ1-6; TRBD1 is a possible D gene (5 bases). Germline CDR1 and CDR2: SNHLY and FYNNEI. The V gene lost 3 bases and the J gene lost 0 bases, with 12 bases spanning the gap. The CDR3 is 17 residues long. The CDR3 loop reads CASSDAGPSSYNSPLHF. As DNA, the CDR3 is TGTGCCAGCAGTGACGCGGGACCGAGCTCCTATAATTCACCCCTCCACTTT.